This T cell receptor (beta chain) was recorded in a study of CD8+CD57+ T cells in acquired aplastic anemia. Selection for sequencing was limited to patients who had shown CD8+CD57+ cell expansion by flow cytometry. Using genomic DNA as the template, TCR beta VDJ and CDR3 profiling was carried out. One entry per CDR3 protein, called by TCRdb with MiXCR from the reads. The table has hundreds of thousands of distinct CDR3 sequences, approximately 60% seen once; the top ten hold under 1.5%. Germline V CDR1 and CDR2: SEHNR, FQNEAQ (reference sequence). The V end lost 3 bases, the J end lost 0 bases, and 5 bases lay between the germline ends. The CDR3 sequence is 14 residues long.

This chain connects TRBV7-9 to TRBJ2-2; D gene uncertain. Sequenced input: sorted CD4+, CD8+, or CD8+CD57+ T cells (not recorded which) from PBMCs. This sequence originates from a human donor with aplastic anemia. The CDR3 sequence: CASSFRANTGELFF. The CDR3 DNA follows: TGTGCCAGCAGCTTTAGAGCGAACACCGGGGAGCTGTTTTTT.